Sequencing of this TCR beta chain was carried out in a study of T-cell memory formation after mild COVID-19. Study background: Largely donor-specific TCR clusters were found.

TCRdb called the 5' RACE reads again in MiXCR, with one record for every CDR3 protein. This repertoire shows 150,000 or so distinct CDR3 sequences, 25% found once; its top ten account for approximately 25%. Points on this clonotype: Its antigen is unidentified.

General observations from the study: That cross-reactive memory joined was suggested by some responding clones appearing in pre-infection memory. A second wave of clones peaked on day 37, and their SARS-CoV-2 specificity went unconfirmed.

V was cut by 5 bases and J by 5 bases, with 12 bases left in between. Germline V gene data show CDR1 as SEHNR and CDR2 as FQNEAQ (reference sequence). The CDR3 runs 13 residues. The clonotype was recovered from an adult woman who had mild COVID-19 (a few samples of this study predate the infection). Cell type and time point are not known. The V call is TRBV7-9, the J call TRBJ2-5; possibly TRBD2 for D (6 bases). The sequencing sample was made of PBMCs or a T cell subset sorted from them (not recorded which). CDR3 amino acids: CASSRGLDETQYF. CDR3 sequence (DNA): TGTGCCAGCAGCAGGGGACTGGATGAGACCCAGTACTTC.